Sequencing of this T cell receptor (beta chain) was carried out in a study of blood T cells in healthy people across ages. The overall study: The capture of about one barcoded beta molecule per two T cells was achieved by template switching.

A second PCR of 7 to 11 cycles used a sample-barcoded 5' primer and a J-beta primer mix. TCRdb reprocessed the 5' RACE reads with MiXCR, giving one entry per CDR3 protein. The data contain about 640,000 distinct CDR3 sequences, 45% to 65% of them seen just once; the ten biggest clones take up over 30%. After removal of 1 base from V and 8 bases from J, the junction contained 11 bases not matched to a gene. Germline V gene lookup returns CDR1 SGHNT and CDR2 YYREEE (reference sequence). The CDR3 totals 16 residues. The sequence derives from a man aged 60 to 69 in good health. The sample was blood. V gene TRBV5-4 combines with J gene TRBJ2-1; TRBD2 aligns across 8 bases. CDR3 sequence reads: CASSLRLAGGQDEQFF. In nucleotides, the CDR3 is TGTGCCAGCAGCTTGAGGTTGGCGGGGGGCCAGGATGAGCAGTTCTTC.